The T cell receptor (beta chain) described here comes from a study of blood T cell repertoires in COVID-19. The CDR3 sequence is 13 residues long. CDR1 is SNHLY and CDR2 is FYNNEI in the germline V gene. After removal of 4 bases from V and 3 bases from J, the junction contained 1 base not matched to a gene. The protocol was immunoSEQ multiplex PCR, while the TCRdb copy is restricted to in-frame clones and leaves out a portion. This repertoire shows approximately 100,000 clones, around nine tenths found once; its top ten account for around a tenth. The V call is TRBV2, the J call TRBJ1-2, with TRBD1 matching over 8 bases. The origin of this receptor is a man aged 50-60 years with acute or convalescent COVID-19. Material: peripheral blood. CDR3 DNA: TGTGCCAGCAGTGGACAGGGGTACTATGGCTACACCTTC. Its translation is CASSGQGYYGYTF.